The following is a T cell receptor beta chain sequence with its context. Antigen unknown. The data are from a study of shared clonotypes between healthy human individuals. Study observations and caveats: Lower generation probabilities were found for non-shared clonotypes than for those shared by all four donors. An effect of sequencing depth on clonotype sharing among donors was expected.

The protocol was immunoSEQ multiplex PCR, while the TCRdb copy is restricted to in-frame clones and leaves out a portion. The sample holds some 1,100,000 clones, approximately 78% seen once. The sequenced sample was memory CD4+ T cells from PBMCs. Sample subset: CD45RA-negative fraction. This TCR came from a man aged 18 to 29 in good health. Some clones in this sample may be carry-over from other donors' samples.

The CDR3: CASTSGVQPQHF. CDR3 DNA: TGTGCCAGCACTTCTGGAGTTCAGCCCCAGCATTTT. This chain connects TRBV6-6 to TRBJ1-5, with no clear D. Germline values: CDR1 MNHNY, CDR2 SVGAGI (reference sequence). CDR3 length: 12 amino acids. V was cut by 7 bases and J by 6 bases, with 10 bases left in between.